Here is one T cell receptor beta chain with its context. The data were taken from a study of cytomegalovirus exposure and HLA in healthy donors. V was pared by 4 bases and J by 4 bases, with 8 bases of the junction left unmatched. The germline V gene encodes CDR1 MGHRA and CDR2 YSYEKL. The CDR3 spans 16 residues. Only in-frame clones appear in the TCRdb table, and some are missing; sequencing was by immunoSEQ multiplex PCR. This table holds 130,000 or so clones, about nine tenths found once. Source material: PBMCs. V gene TRBV4-1 combines with J gene TRBJ2-1; 9 positions agree with TRBD2. The clonotype originates from a man younger than 45 in good health and CMV-seronegative. This CDR3 reads CASSPGAAGGYNEQFF. The CDR3 DNA reads TGCGCCAGCAGCCCCGGGGCAGCGGGGGGATACAATGAGCAGTTCTTC.